This TCR beta chain was profiled in a study of blood T cell repertoires in COVID-19. Background on the study: The United States, Italy and Spain supplied acute and convalescent COVID-19 samples.

The ends lost 3 bases at V and 2 bases at J; junction bases unmatched: 5. The CDR3 contains 14 residues. Germline V CDR1 and CDR2: GTSNPN, SVGIG (reference sequence). This clone was observed once. In the same sample, other DNA sequences code for this CDR3. Assay used: immunoSEQ multiplex PCR; TCRdb lists only in-frame clones, some missing. Among 270,000 or so clones listed, around 84% were seen once. One Seattle source followed patients from active infection through their disease course. The sequence derives from a human donor with COVID-19, enrolled during active disease. The donor label of this sample is uncertain. Sequencing was carried out using peripheral blood. The chain carries TRBV30 and TRBJ2-7, with 9 bases that match TRBD1. The CDR3 coding sequence is TGTGCCTGGAGCGGAGGGACAGGGCCCTACGAGCAGTACTTC. Protein: CAWSGGTGPYEQYF.